These 18 T cell receptor beta chains originate from one sample sequenced in a study of post-analysis software for immune sequencing data. The study, taken as a whole, reports: Controls had lower frequencies than patients of five or six TRBV segments, which included TRBV5-6, TRBV5-1 and TRBV20-1.

Antigens of these TCRs are unknown. Unique molecular identifiers were present in the TCR beta cDNA libraries. From the PCR reads, TCRdb called clonotypes with MiXCR, one entry per CDR3 protein. This sample has almost 700,000 distinct CDR3 sequences, with over 45% found just once. The sequenced material came from blood. The receptors here all came from a girl aged 2 to 10 with multiple sclerosis.

V usage is TRBV20-1 and J usage is TRBJ1-1; TRBD1 aligns across 9 bases. CDR3 length: 14 amino acids. V was pared by 5 bases and J by 7 bases, with 11 bases of the junction left unmatched. Germline V gene sequence: CDR1 DFQATT, CDR2 SNEGSKA (reference sequence). This chain's CDR3 is CSAGSGTGFYEAFF. The CDR3 DNA reads as TGCAGTGCTGGGTCCGGGACAGGGTTTTATGAAGCTTTCTTT.

The rearrangement links TRBV9 to TRBJ2-3; D is unclear. This CDR3 comprises 16 residues. Germline V CDR1 and CDR2: SGDLS, YYNGEE. Trimming pared 1 base from V and 1 base from J, leaving 13 bases between. This CDR3 is CASSVRARIGTDTQYF. The CDR3 DNA reads as TGTGCCAGCAGCGTAAGGGCCAGGATCGGCACAGATACGCAGTATTTT.

The rearrangement uses TRBV3-1 and TRBJ1-2, with 7 bases aligning to TRBD1. Trimming removed 3 bases from V and 8 bases from J; junction bases left unmatched: 6. CDR1 and CDR2 from the germline V gene are LGHDT and YNNKEL (reference sequence). This CDR3 is 13 amino acids long. CDR3 loop: CASSHQGVDGYTF. CDR3 in DNA: TGTGCCAGCAGCCACCAGGGGGTAGACGGCTACACCTTC.

V and J are TRBV2 and TRBJ2-5, with D perhaps TRBD1 or TRBD2 (5 bases each). CDR1 and CDR2 (germline): SNHLY, FYNNEI. The CDR3 runs 13 residues. Trimming cost V 7 bases and J 1 base, with 10 bases left between them. The CDR3 DNA reads TGTGCCAGCAATAGGGACGGCCAAGAGACCCAGTACTTC. Its protein product is CASNRDGQETQYF.

The chain uses TRBV7-9 and TRBJ2-1, with D unresolved. CDR3 size: 13 residues. Trimming took 3 bases from V and 9 from J, leaving 12 bases between them. Germline-derived CDR1 and CDR2 are SEHNR and FQNEAQ (reference sequence). CDR3 in DNA: TGTGCCAGCAGCTTCTCAGAGGCCGCTGAGCAGTTCTTC. Translating it yields CASSFSEAAEQFF.

The chain links TRBV28 to TRBJ2-7; perhaps TRBD1 as D (6 bases). Germline CDR1 is MDHEN and CDR2 is SYDVKM. V lost 6 bases and J 7 bases, leaving 19 bases between the germline ends. There are 14 residues in the CDR3. CDR3 residues: CASRPGTPSGEQYF. The CDR3 coding sequence is TGTGCCAGCAGGCCCGGGACACCTTCTGGGGAGCAGTACTTC.

The chain links TRBV12-3 or TRBV12-4 to TRBJ2-5; no reliable D call. This CDR3 comprises 12 residues. V was trimmed by 6 bases and J by 4 bases, leaving 9 bases between them. The CDR3 region is CASRGRAETQYF. DNA for the CDR3: TGTGCCAGCAGGGGAAGAGCAGAGACCCAGTACTTC.

This clonotype was counted only a few times. This chain's CDR3 is CASNALNTEAFF. The CDR3 DNA sequence: TGTGCCAGTAACGCTTTAAACACTGAAGCTTTCTTT. The chain employs TRBV7-9 and TRBJ1-1; D gene unclear. Germline V gene sequence: CDR1 SEHNR, CDR2 FQNEAQ (reference sequence). This CDR3 is 12 amino acids long. V was clipped by 9 bases and J by 2 bases, with 10 bases between them. Full variable domain (missing parts from reference TRBV7-9 and TRBJ1-1): DTGVSQNPRHKITKRGQNVTFRCDPISEHNRLYWYRQTLGQGPEFLTYFQNEAQLEKSRLLSDRFSAERPKGSFSTLEIQRTEQGDSAMYLCASNALNTEAFFGQGTRLTVV.

The rearrangement uses TRBV5-1 and TRBJ1-4; the D gene is possibly TRBD1 (5 bases). In germline, CDR1 is SGHRS, CDR2 YFSETQ. Trimming cost V 0 bases and J 4 bases, with 7 bases left between them. This CDR3 has 14 residues. CDR3 nucleotides: TGCGCCAGCAGCTTGGCAGGGATTAATGAAAAACTGTTTTTT. It translates to CASSLAGINEKLFF. The whole variable domain, remainder taken from reference TRBV5-1 and TRBJ1-4, is KAGVTQTPRYLIKTRGQQVTLSCSPISGHRSVSWYQQTPGQGLQFLFEYFSETQRNKGNFPGRFSGRQFSNSRSEMNVSTLELGDSALYLCASSLAGINEKLFFGSGTQLSVL.

This chain links TRBV15 with TRBJ2-1; D is possibly TRBD1 or TRBD2 (8 bases each). CDR1 and CDR2 from the germline V gene are LNHNV and YYDKDF (reference sequence). The ends were cut back, 2 bases at V and 6 bases at J, with 17 bases in the middle. CDR3 length: 16 amino acids. CDR3 DNA: TGTGCCACCAGCAGAATGACAGGGGCGGGAGGCAATGAGCAGTTCTTC. Its translation: CATSRMTGAGGNEQFF.

This chain uses TRBV12-3 or TRBV12-4 with TRBJ2-5; TRBD1 matches 7 bases. V shed 5 bases, J shed 11 bases, and the junction held 11 bases outside the gene matches. There are 13 residues in the CDR3. The CDR3 loop is CASSPILGQSQYF. Here the CDR3 DNA reads TGTGCCAGCAGTCCTATCCTGGGACAGAGTCAGTACTTC.

This clonotype was seen only a few times. The genes are TRBV29-1 and TRBJ2-7; D might be TRBD2 (6 bases). The CDR3 has 12 residues. The germline V gene has CDR1 SQVTM and CDR2 ANQGSEA. Trimming stripped 7 bases from V and 5 bases from J, with 15 bases between. The CDR3 protein is CSALGGSHEQYF. CDR3 coding DNA: TGCAGCGCCTTGGGAGGCAGCCACGAGCAGTACTTC.

The chain joins TRBV4-1 to TRBJ2-3; the D gene could be TRBD1 or TRBD2 (5 bases each). V lost 0 bases to trimming and J lost 6 bases, with 16 bases between them. CDR1 is MGHRA and CDR2 is YSYEKL in the germline V gene. The CDR3 is 16 amino acids. The CDR3 loop is CASSQEPQGGQDTQYF. In DNA, the CDR3 is TGCGCCAGCAGCCAAGAGCCTCAGGGCGGGCAGGATACGCAGTATTTT.

This clonotype appeared once. V and J are TRBV12-3 or TRBV12-4 and TRBJ1-3; perhaps TRBD1 as D (6 bases). This CDR3 has 17 residues. V gave up 4 bases and J gave up 0 bases, with 16 bases separating them. This CDR3 reads CASSWGAGRSSGNTIYF. CDR3 bases: TGTGCCAGCAGTTGGGGGGCAGGACGTTCCTCTGGAAACACCATATATTTT.

To note about this clonotype: At one boundary the junction diverges from the germline segment, which might be a read error. As DNA, the CDR3 is TGCAGTGCTAACAGGGGTGAGACGAACACTGAAACTTTCTTT. Its translation: CSANRGETNTETFF. The chain links TRBV20-1 to TRBJ1-1; 7 nucleotides align to TRBD1. This CDR3 has 14 amino acids. CDR1 and CDR2 from the germline V gene are DFQATT and SNEGSKA (reference sequence).

The chain joins TRBV29-1 to TRBJ2-7, with 14 bases fitting TRBD2. The CDR3 length is 16 residues. The junction had 7 bases not matched to a gene; V was cut back by 5 bases and J by 1 base. Germline V gene lookup returns CDR1 SQVTM and CDR2 ANQGSEA. The CDR3 loop is CSVTGGLAGDSYEQYF. In nucleotides, the CDR3 is TGCAGCGTTACTGGGGGACTAGCGGGGGATTCCTACGAGCAGTACTTC.

The chain uses TRBV5-1 and TRBJ2-1; the D gene is possibly TRBD1 (6 bases). V dropped 4 bases and J dropped 2 bases, with 16 bases sitting between them. CDR1 and CDR2 (germline): SGHRS, YFSETQ. The CDR3 has 16 amino acids. CDR3 residues: CASSPKDRRTYNEQFF. In nucleotides, the CDR3 is TGCGCCAGCAGCCCTAAAGACAGGAGAACCTACAATGAGCAGTTCTTC. The variable domain in full, completed from reference TRBV5-1 and TRBJ2-1, reads KAGVTQTPRYLIKTRGQQVTLSCSPISGHRSVSWYQQTPGQGLQFLFEYFSETQRNKGNFPGRFSGRQFSNSRSEMNVSTLELGDSALYLCASSPKDRRTYNEQFFGPGTRLTVL.

The chain couples TRBV6-1 to TRBJ2-5, with TRBD1 identical over 7 bases. This CDR3 has 14 amino acids. Germline-derived CDR1 and CDR2 are MNHNS and SASEGT. The trim removed 6 bases at V and 4 bases at J, leaving 8 bases unmatched. Here the CDR3 reads CASRYTTGSETQYF. The CDR3 coding sequence is TGTGCCAGCAGGTATACGACAGGGTCAGAGACCCAGTACTTC.